A single sample is the source of the 32 T cell receptor beta chains below, sequenced in a study of T cells in Graves' hyperthyroidism and ophthalmopathy. TCR beta CDR3 regions were amplified from RNA transcripts. Initially, a first-round RT-PCR of the TCR CDR3 employed the HTBI primer set. One entry per CDR3 protein, called by TCRdb with MiXCR from the multiplex PCR reads. The sample consists of about 560,000 distinct CDR3 sequences, 15% to 20% of them appearing once. The sequenced sample was blood. All receptors derive from a woman aged 18 to 35 with Graves' hyperthyroidism.

Turning to this clonotype: A junction boundary mismatches the germline segment, possibly from a read error. The chain employs TRBV6-1 and TRBJ2-7; 7 bases fit TRBD1. Germline V CDR1 and CDR2: MNHNS, SASEGT. This CDR3 comprises 14 residues. For the CDR3, the DNA is TGTGCCAGCAGGGCTGGGACAGCCTCCTACGGGCAGTACTTC. This gives the protein CASRAGTASYGQYF.

This clonotype was seen ten or more times. The chain couples TRBV24-1 to TRBJ1-1; D is unresolved. Germline loops: CDR1 KGHDR, CDR2 SFDVKD. The CDR3 has 10 residues. Deletions cut 9 bases from V and 8 bases from J, with 9 bases between. Here the CDR3 reads CATGGEEAFF. The DNA of the CDR3 is TGTGCCACCGGTGGAGAAGAAGCTTTCTTT.

The rearrangement uses TRBV30 and TRBJ2-4; the D is unclear. This CDR3 is 19 amino acids long. CDR1 is GTSNPN, CDR2 SVGIG, per germline (reference sequence). V was clipped by 2 bases and J by 3 bases, with 26 bases between them. The CDR3 protein is CAWSPRTRTDPWVKNIQYF. DNA for the CDR3: TGTGCCTGGAGTCCACGGACCCGGACGGATCCATGGGTCAAAAACATTCAGTACTTC.

The chain recombines TRBV6-1 with TRBJ1-2; TRBD1 agrees at 10 bases. V shed 2 bases and J 4 bases; nucleotides not matched to a gene: 10. Germline CDR1 MNHNS, CDR2 SASEGT. The CDR3 has 17 amino acids. The CDR3 loop is CASSEFGTGVTRYGYTF. CDR3 nucleotides: TGTGCCAGCAGTGAATTTGGGACAGGGGTTACACGCTATGGCTACACCTTC.

The chain links TRBV19 to TRBJ1-1; D is possibly TRBD1 (6 bases). With 2 bases removed from V and 1 base from J, the gap between germline ends came to 17 bases. Germline V gene sequence: CDR1 LNHDA, CDR2 SQIVND (reference sequence). This CDR3 comprises 17 residues. The CDR3 DNA follows: TGTGCCAGTAGTATACCCCCTGGGACAAGACCGAACACTGAAGCTTTCTTT. It encodes CASSIPPGTRPNTEAFF.

This clonotype has a count of ten or more. The chain links TRBV6-1 to TRBJ2-1; D is uncertain. Trimming shortened V by 3 bases and J by 8 bases, and 23 bases separated the two germline ends. This CDR3 spans 17 amino acids. Germline V lookup: CDR1 MNHNS, CDR2 SASEGT. The CDR3 DNA sequence: TGTGCCAGCAGTGAGAATTCGGCGGCTTGGGTATCCGATGAGCAGTTCTTC. Its protein is CASSENSAAWVSDEQFF.

This clonotype was seen only a few times. CDR3 loop: CASSAGFLGPPYEQYF. The DNA of the CDR3 is TGTGCCAGCAGCGCAGGCTTTCTTGGACCACCCTACGAGCAGTACTTC. The genes are TRBV3-1 and TRBJ2-7; unclear D gene. Trimming removed 5 bases from V and 2 bases from J, with 19 bases in between. The CDR3 is made up of 16 amino acids. CDR1 and CDR2 from the germline V gene are LGHDT and YNNKEL (reference sequence).

The chain combines TRBV7-8 with TRBJ1-2; D is unclear. CDR1 is SGHVS, CDR2 FQNEAQ, per germline. V lost 1 base to trimming and J lost 4 bases, with 13 bases between them. This CDR3 region has 15 residues. The CDR3 spells CASSLGDILGYGYTF. CDR3 in DNA: TGTGCCAGCAGCTTAGGTGACATTCTGGGCTATGGCTACACCTTC.

This clonotype occurred a few times. This chain joins TRBV5-1 and TRBJ2-7, with D tentatively TRBD2 (5 bases). Trimming took 0 bases from V and 0 from J, leaving 19 bases between them. Germline values: CDR1 SGHRS, CDR2 YFSETQ. The CDR3 sequence is 18 residues long. The CDR3 spells CASSLEVSRRAFSYEQYF. As DNA, the CDR3 is TGCGCCAGCAGCTTGGAGGTTTCTCGGCGGGCTTTCTCCTACGAGCAGTACTTC. Full variable domain (rest looked up from reference TRBV5-1 and TRBJ2-7): KAGVTQTPRYLIKTRGQQVTLSCSPISGHRSVSWYQQTPGQGLQFLFEYFSETQRNKGNFPGRFSGRQFSNSRSEMNVSTLELGDSALYLCASSLEVSRRAFSYEQYFGPGTRLTVT.

The gene calls are TRBV14 and TRBJ2-1; 8 nucleotides match TRBD2. Germline loops: CDR1 SGHDN, CDR2 FVKESK. Unmatched junction bases numbered 5, after V lost 1 base and J lost 6 bases. The CDR3 length is 15 residues. The CDR3 nucleotides read TGTGCCAGCAGCCAAGCGAGCGGGAGCATCAATGAGCAGTTCTTC. It is translated as CASSQASGSINEQFF.

This chain uses TRBV15 with TRBJ2-3; D is unclear. Germline V gene data show CDR1 as LNHNV and CDR2 as YYDKDF (reference sequence). V lost 0 bases and J lost 4, with 14 bases in between. There are 16 residues in the CDR3. The CDR3 here is CATSRDTGRVPDTQYF. The CDR3 region has the DNA TGTGCCACCAGCAGAGATACGGGTCGGGTACCAGATACGCAGTATTTT.

This clonotype has a count of ten or more. The chain uses TRBV6-5 and TRBJ1-1; D uncertain. CDR3 size: 13 residues. V dropped 2 bases and J dropped 4 bases, with 8 bases sitting between them. Germline CDR1 reads MNHEY; CDR2 reads SVGAGI. CDR3 amino acids: CASSYVGFTEAFF. For the CDR3, the DNA is TGTGCCAGCAGTTACGTGGGTTTCACTGAAGCTTTCTTT.

This clonotype was counted many times. The rearrangement uses TRBV28 and TRBJ2-1; no firm D call. This CDR3 comprises 12 residues. The V end was cut by 3 bases, the J end by 6 bases, with 6 bases between. The germline V gene has CDR1 MDHEN and CDR2 SYDVKM. DNA for the CDR3: TGTGCCAGCAGTTTTAGGCCCAATGAGCAGTTCTTC. Protein product: CASSFRPNEQFF. Supplemented by reference TRBV28 and TRBJ2-1, the full variable domain reads DVKVTQSSRYLVKRTGEKVFLECVQDMDHENMFWYRQDPGLGLRLIYFSYDVKMKEKGDIPEGYSVSREKKERFSLILESASTNQTSMYLCASSFRPNEQFFGPGTRLTVL.

This clonotype was counted a few times. The chain employs TRBV4-2 and TRBJ2-7; 9 nucleotides line up with TRBD2. Germline assignment: CDR1 LGHNA and CDR2 YNFKEQ. V was clipped by 0 bases and J by 5 bases; unmatched bases: 11. The CDR3 runs 17 residues. In nucleotides, the CDR3 is TGTGCCAGCAGCCAAGATGCTGGCGGTAGCGGGAGAGACGAGCAGTACTTC. This translates into CASSQDAGGSGRDEQYF.

The rearrangement links TRBV6-2 or TRBV6-3 to TRBJ2-2, with TRBD2 matching over 10 bases. Germline trimming cut 4 bases from V and 5 bases from J; bases unmatched to any gene: 13. Germline CDR1 reads MNHEY; CDR2 reads SVGEGT. The CDR3 contains 18 residues. CDR3 sequence (DNA): TGTGCCAGCAGTTTTGAAATAGCGGGGGGCCCTTGGACCGGGGAGCTGTTTTTT. Amino acid sequence: CASSFEIAGGPWTGELFF.

This clonotype showed up many times. V and J are TRBV5-1 and TRBJ2-7; D is unresolved. This CDR3 spans 15 amino acids. The V and J ends lost 7 bases and 0 bases respectively, with 17 bases between them. CDR1 and CDR2 (germline): SGHRS, YFSETQ. CDR3: CASCEHARDSYEQYF. CDR3 coding DNA: TGCGCCAGCTGTGAACACGCAAGGGACTCCTACGAGCAGTACTTC.

Many counts were recorded for this clonotype. The chain combines TRBV6-1 with TRBJ2-5; 10 bases fit TRBD1. J gave up 4 bases and V 5 bases, and 7 bases lay outside the gene matches. CDR1 is MNHNS and CDR2 is SASEGT in the germline V gene. The CDR3 covers 15 residues. The CDR3 bases are TGTGCCAGCAGTCCCCGGGACAGGGGCGGAGAGACCCAGTACTTC. Translated, it gives CASSPRDRGGETQYF.

The chain combines TRBV6-2 or TRBV6-3 with TRBJ2-7, with D perhaps TRBD1 (5 bases). V was shortened by 0 bases and J by 2 bases, with 11 bases between the two germline ends. The germline CDR1 and CDR2 sequences are MNHEY and SVGEGT. The CDR3 has 15 residues. CDR3 DNA: TGTGCCAGCAGTTACTCGAAGGCAGGGCCCTACGAGCAGTACTTC. This sequence encodes CASSYSKAGPYEQYF.

This clonotype has ten or more counts. The gene calls are TRBV7-9 and TRBJ2-5, with 8 positions matching TRBD1. The length of the CDR3 is 15 residues. V shed 5 bases, J shed 4 bases, and the junction held 9 bases outside the gene matches. Germline CDR1 SEHNR, CDR2 FQNEAQ (reference sequence). Here the CDR3 reads CASSPRTGRGETQYF. The CDR3 DNA is TGTGCCAGCAGCCCCAGGACAGGGCGCGGAGAGACCCAGTACTTC.

The V call is TRBV7-2, the J call TRBJ2-2; 8 bases match TRBD2. The CDR3 sequence is 16 residues long. In germline, CDR1 is SGHTA, CDR2 FQGNSA. J lost 4 bases, V lost 3 bases, and 7 bases had no gene match. CDR3 loop: CASSLGAGGSTGELFF. The CDR3 region has the DNA TGTGCCAGCAGCTTGGGGGCGGGAGGTAGCACCGGGGAGCTGTTTTTT. Drawing the rest from reference TRBV7-2 and TRBJ2-2, the complete variable domain is GAGVSQSPSNKVTEKGKDVELRCDPISGHTALYWYRQSLGQGLEFLIYFQGNSAPDKSGLPSDRFSAERTGGSVSTLTIQRTQQEDSAVYLCASSLGAGGSTGELFFGEGSRLTVL.

This chain links TRBV28 with TRBJ2-5; 8 bases are shared with TRBD1. Germline V lookup: CDR1 MDHEN, CDR2 SYDVKM. The V segment lost 5 bases and the J segment 1 base; nucleotides outside the gene matches: 9. The CDR3 length is 16 residues. For the CDR3, the DNA is TGTGCCAGCAGTCCCCGACAGGGGCGATCCCAAGAGACCCAGTACTTC. This sequence encodes CASSPRQGRSQETQYF.

This clonotype was counted many times. V and J are TRBV27 and TRBJ1-1; D not certain. The ends were cut back, 4 bases at V and 2 bases at J, with 5 bases in the middle. Germline V CDR1 and CDR2: MNHEY, SMNVEV (reference sequence). The CDR3 has 12 amino acids. CDR3 sequence: CASSSPNTEAFF. Written as DNA, the CDR3 is TGTGCCAGCAGTTCCCCTAACACTGAAGCTTTCTTT.

With regard to this clonotype: A much bigger clone sits one base away, suggesting this may be a read error. This chain joins TRBV29-1 and TRBJ2-1, with 15 bases lining up with TRBD2. Germline trimming cut 4 bases from V and 10 bases from J; bases unmatched to any gene: 5. Germline-derived CDR1 and CDR2 are SQVTM and ANQGSEA. CDR3 length equals 14 residues. The CDR3 is CSVGRTSGREEQFF. As DNA, the CDR3 is TGCAGCGTTGGACGGACTAGCGGGAGGGAGGAGCAGTTCTTC.

The genes are TRBV29-1 and TRBJ1-1; no clear D gene. Between the trimmed V and J ends, which lost 5 bases and 4 bases, there was a span of 8 bases. From germline, CDR1 is SQVTM and CDR2 ANQGSEA. The CDR3 covers 11 residues. CDR3 in DNA: TGCAGCGTTTCTTTCGCCACTGAAGCTTTCTTT. Amino acids: CSVSFATEAFF.

This clonotype was seen ten or more times. The chain recombines TRBV12-3 or TRBV12-4 with TRBJ2-3; D is unresolved. V was trimmed by 4 bases and J by 0 bases, leaving 11 bases between them. CDR3 length: 15 amino acids. CDR3 nucleotide sequence: TGTGCCAGCAGTTCCGCCGGCTCTAGCACAGATACGCAGTATTTT. Protein: CASSSAGSSTDTQYF.

The genes are TRBV6-5 and TRBJ2-2, with TRBD2 matching over 11 bases. This CDR3 is built from 19 residues. V was pared by 4 bases and J by 4 bases, with 14 bases of the junction left unmatched. The V gene's germline CDR1 is MNHEY and CDR2 SVGAGI. This CDR3 reads CASSSVPKVLAGGTGELFF. For the CDR3, the DNA is TGTGCCAGCAGTTCGGTCCCGAAGGTCCTAGCGGGAGGCACCGGGGAGCTGTTTTTT.

V usage is TRBV6-2 or TRBV6-3 and J usage is TRBJ2-1; D perhaps matches TRBD1 (6 bases). V dropped 6 bases and J dropped 2 bases, with 14 bases sitting between them. CDR3 length: 15 residues. Germline V gives CDR1 MNHEY, CDR2 SVGEGT. The DNA of the CDR3 is TGTGCCAGCAGCGTTACGGACAGTACCTACAATGAGCAGTTCTTC. Translating gives CASSVTDSTYNEQFF.

This clonotype was detected many times. The chain uses TRBV12-3 or TRBV12-4 and TRBJ1-2, with 9 bases fitting TRBD1. This CDR3 is 13 amino acids long. V lost 5 bases and J lost 8; bases outside the gene matches: 6. The CDR3 DNA reads as TGTGCCAGCAGTCCTCGGGACAGGGACGGCTACACCTTC. Protein sequence: CASSPRDRDGYTF.

For the CDR3, the DNA is TGTGCCAGTAGTATAGCCGAAGAGACCCAGTACTTC. Translated: CASSIAEETQYF. The rearrangement links TRBV19 to TRBJ2-5; D unresolved. This CDR3 spans 12 amino acids. V was pared by 1 base and J by 3 bases, with 3 bases between. Germline values: CDR1 LNHDA, CDR2 SQIVND (reference sequence).

This sequence joins TRBV28 and TRBJ2-1, with 9 bases that match TRBD2. The CDR3 extends over 13 amino acids. Germline V gene data show CDR1 as MDHEN and CDR2 as SYDVKM. V was clipped by 5 bases and J by 8 bases; unmatched bases: 4. The chain's CDR3 is CASSGLASDEQFF. The CDR3 DNA reads as TGTGCCAGCAGTGGACTAGCGTCGGATGAGCAGTTCTTC.

This clonotype was counted between two and nine times. The V and J genes are TRBV5-1 and TRBJ1-1; 7 bases agree with TRBD1. From germline, CDR1 is SGHRS and CDR2 YFSETQ. CDR3 length: 14 amino acids. The V segment lost 4 bases and the J segment 1 base; nucleotides outside the gene matches: 4. Here the CDR3 reads CASSGDSGNTEAFF. The CDR3 region has the DNA TGCGCCAGCAGCGGGGACAGCGGGAACACTGAAGCTTTCTTT.

For the CDR3, the DNA is TGTGCCAGCAGCCGTGTCCCGGGATCTAATGAAAAACTGTTTTTT. It codes for CASSRVPGSNEKLFF. The V gene is TRBV12-3 or TRBV12-4, the J gene TRBJ1-4, with D hard to call. This CDR3 is 15 amino acids long. The V end was cut by 6 bases, the J end by 3 bases, with 14 bases between.